The 24 T cell receptor beta chains listed next were all sequenced from one sample in a study of molecular identifiers for immune sequencing clone quantification. MiXCR, run by TCRdb on the PCR reads, gives a single entry per CDR3 protein. The sample includes about 510,000 distinct CDR3 sequences, about 21% of them seen just once. Material: naive CD8+ T cells from blood, with Jurkat cell RNA spiked in. The subset denotes: FACS-sorted CD8+CD4-CCR7+CD45RA+ naive T cells. The receptors were gathered from a human donor in good health. Some libraries in this study had Jurkat cell RNA spiked in.

At least ten counts were recorded for this clonotype. V usage is TRBV29-1 and J usage is TRBJ2-4, with 7 bases lining up with TRBD1. Germline V CDR1 and CDR2: SQVTM, ANQGSEA. This CDR3 contains 14 residues. V lost 6 bases to trimming and J lost 6 bases; unmatched junction nucleotides: 11. CDR3 bases: TGCAGCGTGACCCCTACAGGGGTTGGAAACATTCAGTACTTC. Its protein product is CSVTPTGVGNIQYF.

The rearrangement uses TRBV6-2 or TRBV6-3 and TRBJ2-2, with D maybe TRBD2 (6 bases). This CDR3 has 17 residues. The V gene's germline CDR1 is MNHEY and CDR2 SVGEGT. V dropped 7 bases and J dropped 5 bases, with 23 bases sitting between them. The DNA for the CDR3 is TGTGCCAGCAACAGCGCCCCCGGGGCCGCGGGAACCGGGGAGCTGTTTTTT. This encodes CASNSAPGAAGTGELFF.

This clonotype was observed at least ten times. V usage is TRBV29-1 and J usage is TRBJ2-5; TRBD1 might be the D (6 bases). The V gene lost 8 bases and the J gene lost 4 bases, with 14 bases spanning the gap. This CDR3 is 12 amino acids long. Germline CDR1 and CDR2: SQVTM and ANQGSEA. DNA of the CDR3: TGCAGCCAAACAGGGCCGGGAGAGACCCAGTACTTC. As protein: CSQTGPGETQYF.

Many counts were recorded for this clonotype. The chain employs TRBV5-1 and TRBJ2-5, with TRBD1 matching 9 bases. The germline V gene encodes CDR1 SGHRS and CDR2 YFSETQ. Trimming removed 4 bases from V and 5 bases from J; junction bases left unmatched: 3. CDR3 size: 13 residues. The CDR3 nucleotides are TGCGCCAGCAGCGCGGACAGGGGTGAGACCCAGTACTTC. The encoded protein is CASSADRGETQYF.

This rearrangement joins TRBV15 to TRBJ2-5; a weak D match, TRBD2 (5 bases). This CDR3 region has 15 residues. V was cut by 3 bases and J by 4 bases, with 15 bases left in between. Germline V gives CDR1 LNHNV, CDR2 YYDKDF (reference sequence). The CDR3 region has the DNA TGTGCCACCAGCAGCCTGGCGGGTCGGGGAGAGACCCAGTACTTC. Protein sequence: CATSSLAGRGETQYF.

With respect to this clonotype: With a much larger clone just one base away, this may be a read error. The chain uses TRBV6-2 or TRBV6-3 and TRBJ2-7; 12 positions agree with TRBD2. CDR3 length: 14 residues. CDR1 and CDR2 (germline): MNHEY, SVGEGT. V was clipped by 5 bases and J by 4 bases; unmatched bases: 3. The CDR3 DNA reads as TGTGCCAGCAGTCAAACTAGCGGGGGGTACGAGCAGTACTTC. As protein: CASSQTSGGYEQYF.

This clonotype was seen ten or more times. V is TRBV12-3 or TRBV12-4 and J is TRBJ1-3, with D hard to call. V lost 7 bases and J lost 4, with 8 bases in between. This CDR3 comprises 12 residues. CDR3 nucleotides: TGTGCCAGCACGTCCCTAGGAAACACCATATATTTT. Its translation: CASTSLGNTIYF.

This clonotype appeared many times. The rearrangement joins TRBV3-1 to TRBJ2-5, with TRBD1 as a possible D gene (5 bases). Germline V gene sequence: CDR1 LGHDT, CDR2 YNNKEL (reference sequence). V gave up 5 bases and J gave up 2 bases, with 18 bases separating them. CDR3 size: 16 residues. The CDR3 here is CASSIIGDSLQETQYF. The CDR3 DNA reads TGTGCCAGCAGCATAATTGGAGACAGCCTACAAGAGACCCAGTACTTC.

The chain recombines TRBV4-3 with TRBJ2-3; 8 nucleotides align to TRBD2. This CDR3 has 18 amino acids. CDR1 and CDR2 (germline): LGHNA, YSLEER. V was pared by 0 bases and J by 5 bases, with 13 bases of the junction left unmatched. The DNA for the CDR3 is TGCGCCAGCAGCCAAGATCTGGGGCGGGGGGCCTGGGGAGATACGCAGTATTTT. Protein sequence: CASSQDLGRGAWGDTQYF.

About this clonotype: With a much larger clone just one base away, this may be a read error. The chain joins TRBV7-8 to TRBJ1-4; D gene ambiguous. CDR3 length: 14 amino acids. Per the germline V gene, CDR1 is SGHVS and CDR2 is FQNEAQ. The CDR3 coding sequence is TGTGCCGGCAGCTTAGAAAAGTGGAATGAAAAACTGTTTTTT. It is translated as CAGSLEKWNEKLFF.

The chain carries TRBV7-2 and TRBJ1-2; D perhaps matches TRBD1 (6 bases). The germline CDR1 and CDR2 sequences are SGHTA and FQGNSA. Trimming took 3 bases from V and 6 from J, leaving 17 bases between them. There are 15 residues in the CDR3. The CDR3 DNA follows: TGTGCCAGCAGCTTCGCCGGAAGTGGGGGCGATGGCTACACCTTC. It yields the protein CASSFAGSGGDGYTF.

This clonotype was seen at least ten times. The rearrangement joins TRBV4-3 to TRBJ2-7, with D possibly TRBD1 on 6 matching bases. Per germline, CDR1 LGHNA and CDR2 YSLEER. Trimming removed 0 bases at V and 0 bases at J, with 9 bases between. The CDR3 has 15 amino acids. The CDR3 loop is CASSQERGSSYEQYF. CDR3 in DNA: TGCGCCAGCAGCCAAGAAAGGGGGAGCTCCTACGAGCAGTACTTC.

J is TRBJ1-2 and V is TRBV19; D gene ambiguous. The CDR3 has 17 residues. Germline V gene data show CDR1 as LNHDA and CDR2 as SQIVND (reference sequence). V dropped 2 bases and J dropped 4 bases, with 20 bases sitting between them. The CDR3 DNA sequence: TGTGCCAGTAGTATAATCTCGGCAACAGCTTCTCCCTATGGCTACACCTTC. Its protein is CASSIISATASPYGYTF.

As concerns this clonotype: A much larger clone lies a single base off, so this may be a read error. The chain employs TRBV6-2 or TRBV6-3 and TRBJ2-6, with unresolved D. The germline V gene encodes CDR1 MNHEY and CDR2 SVGEGT. The CDR3 length is 14 residues. The CDR3 loop is CAGSYEAGANVLTF. The CDR3 coding sequence is TGTGCCGGCAGTTATGAAGCTGGGGCCAACGTCCTGACTTTC.

The rearrangement links TRBV12-5 to TRBJ1-6; D gene ambiguous. Germline CDR1 reads LGHNT; CDR2 reads FRNRAP. The CDR3 spans 14 residues. V lost 5 bases, J lost 6 bases, and 11 bases lay in between. CDR3 amino acids: CASGPLSSNSPLHF. The CDR3 DNA is TGTGCTAGTGGTCCCCTGAGTAGTAATTCACCCCTCCACTTT.

Points on this clonotype: A much larger clone sits a single nucleotide away, making a read error possible. This rearrangement joins TRBV4-3 to TRBJ1-5; D not resolved. The CDR3 totals 13 residues. The germline gives CDR1 LGHNA, CDR2 YSLEER. The V and J ends lost 11 bases and 2 bases respectively, with 13 bases between them. The CDR3, as DNA: TGCGCCCGAGCAGTTTATGGCAATCAGCCCCAGCATTTT. Translated: CARAVYGNQPQHF.

This clonotype was recorded at least ten times. The chain uses TRBV19 and TRBJ2-7; 11 bases agree with TRBD1. This CDR3 is built from 14 residues. V shed 3 bases and J 2 bases; nucleotides not matched to a gene: 0. CDR1 is LNHDA, CDR2 SQIVND, per germline (reference sequence). CDR3 sequence: CASSMGQGAYEQYF. The CDR3 DNA reads TGTGCCAGTAGTATGGGACAGGGGGCCTACGAGCAGTACTTC.

The chain combines TRBV4-3 with TRBJ2-1; tentative D call: TRBD1 (5 bases). V was cut by 0 bases and J by 2 bases, with 11 bases left in between. Germline CDR1 LGHNA, CDR2 YSLEER. This CDR3 contains 16 residues. DNA of the CDR3: TGCGCCAGCAGCCAAGAGATCCGACAGCCCTACAATGAGCAGTTCTTC. It codes for CASSQEIRQPYNEQFF.

The V and J genes are TRBV18 and TRBJ2-3; D is unclear. Germline V gene lookup returns CDR1 KGHSH and CDR2 LQKENI. Trimming took off 0 bases at V and 3 bases at J, with 16 bases between the two ends. CDR3 length equals 17 residues. CDR3 DNA: TGTGCCAGCTCACCACCGTTTAAACAGTTTAGTACAGATACGCAGTATTTT. This gives the protein CASSPPFKQFSTDTQYF. The variable domain in full, completed from reference TRBV18 and TRBJ2-3, reads NAGVMQNPRHLVRRRGQEARLRCSPMKGHSHVYWYRQLPEEGLKFMVYLQKENIIDESGMPKERFSAEFPKEGPSILRIQQVVRGDSAAYFCASSPPFKQFSTDTQYFGPGTRLTVL.

This clonotype was picked up many times. The rearrangement uses TRBV4-1 and TRBJ1-2; D unclear. The CDR3 has 15 amino acids. Trimming shortened V by 1 base and J by 8 bases, and 17 bases separated the two germline ends. Germline V gives CDR1 MGHRA, CDR2 YSYEKL. CDR3 amino acids: CASSQVVLGSQGYTF. CDR3 nucleotides: TGCGCCAGCAGCCAAGTTGTGCTGGGGTCTCAGGGCTACACCTTC.

In its sample, this clonotype was seen many times. The chain uses TRBV12-3 or TRBV12-4 and TRBJ1-1, with D possibly TRBD1 on 5 matching bases. The CDR3 extends over 15 amino acids. The V end lost 0 bases, the J end lost 5 bases, and 13 bases lay between the germline ends. The CDR3 nucleotides read TGTGCCAGCAGTTTAGCGGGCAGGGCTGTAACTGAAGCTTTCTTT. Its protein product is CASSLAGRAVTEAFF.

In the case of this clonotype: A read error is possible here, since a much larger clone lies one base away. The chain is built from TRBV2 and TRBJ2-7, with a weak D call TRBD2 (6 bases). The CDR3 has 15 residues. V lost 2 bases, J lost 0 bases, and 11 bases lay in between. CDR1 is SNHLY, CDR2 FYNNEI, per germline. CDR3 nucleotides: TGTGCCAGCAGTGAACGTGGAGGGACCTCCTACGAGCAGTACTTC. Translated: CASSERGGTSYEQYF.

This clonotype was detected many times. The chain combines TRBV27 with TRBJ2-5, with a weak D call TRBD2 (6 bases). Germline V gene sequence: CDR1 MNHEY, CDR2 SMNVEV (reference sequence). This CDR3 spans 14 amino acids. V lost 1 base and J 4 bases, leaving 10 bases between the germline ends. CDR3 region: CASSLLGGRETQYF. CDR3 DNA sequence: TGTGCCAGCAGTTTATTGGGGGGTCGAGAGACCCAGTACTTC.

Only a few counts were recorded for this clonotype. CDR3 amino acids: CASSSLGGWGETQYF. The CDR3 coding sequence is TGTGCCAGCAGCTCCTTGGGGGGCTGGGGAGAGACCCAGTACTTC. This sequence joins TRBV6-2 or TRBV6-3 and TRBJ2-5; D is perhaps TRBD1 or TRBD2 (6 bases each). Trimming removed 6 bases at V and 4 bases at J, with 18 bases between. This CDR3 comprises 15 residues. Germline CDR1 and CDR2: MNHEY and SVGEGT.